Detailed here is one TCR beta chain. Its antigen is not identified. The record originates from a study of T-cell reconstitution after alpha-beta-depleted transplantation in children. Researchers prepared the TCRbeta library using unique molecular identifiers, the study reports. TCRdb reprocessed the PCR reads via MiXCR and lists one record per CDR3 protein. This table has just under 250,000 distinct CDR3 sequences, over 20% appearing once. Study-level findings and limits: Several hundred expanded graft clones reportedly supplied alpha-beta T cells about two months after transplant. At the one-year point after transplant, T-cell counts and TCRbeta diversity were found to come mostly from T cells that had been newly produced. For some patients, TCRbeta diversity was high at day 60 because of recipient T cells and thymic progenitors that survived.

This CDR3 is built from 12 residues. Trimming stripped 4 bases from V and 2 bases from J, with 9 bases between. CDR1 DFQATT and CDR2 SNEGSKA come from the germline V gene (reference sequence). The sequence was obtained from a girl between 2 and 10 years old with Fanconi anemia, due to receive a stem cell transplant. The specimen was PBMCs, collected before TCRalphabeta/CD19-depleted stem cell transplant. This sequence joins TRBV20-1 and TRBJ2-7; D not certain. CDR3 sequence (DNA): TGCAGTGCTAATGGGTTTACCTACGAGCAGTACTTC. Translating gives CSANGFTYEQYF.